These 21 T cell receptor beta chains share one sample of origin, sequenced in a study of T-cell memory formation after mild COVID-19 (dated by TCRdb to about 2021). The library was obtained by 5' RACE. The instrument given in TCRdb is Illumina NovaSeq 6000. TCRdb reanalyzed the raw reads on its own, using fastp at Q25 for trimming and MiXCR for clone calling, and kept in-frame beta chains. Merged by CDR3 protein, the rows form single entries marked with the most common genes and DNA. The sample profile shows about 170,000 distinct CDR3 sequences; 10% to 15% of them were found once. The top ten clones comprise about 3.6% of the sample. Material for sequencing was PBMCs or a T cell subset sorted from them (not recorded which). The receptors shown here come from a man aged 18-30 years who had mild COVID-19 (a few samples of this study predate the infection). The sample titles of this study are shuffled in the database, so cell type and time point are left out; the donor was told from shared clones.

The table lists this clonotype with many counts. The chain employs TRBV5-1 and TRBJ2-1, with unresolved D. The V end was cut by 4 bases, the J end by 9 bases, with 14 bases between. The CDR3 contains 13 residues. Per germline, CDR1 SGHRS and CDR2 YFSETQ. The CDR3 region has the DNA TGCGCCAGCAGCCGTGTTCTAGTGGGTGAGCAGTTCTTC. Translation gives CASSRVLVGEQFF.

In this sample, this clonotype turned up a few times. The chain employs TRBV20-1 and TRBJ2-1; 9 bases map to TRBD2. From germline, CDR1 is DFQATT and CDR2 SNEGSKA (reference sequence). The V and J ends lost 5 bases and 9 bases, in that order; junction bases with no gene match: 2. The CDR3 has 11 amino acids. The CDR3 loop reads CSAGTSREQFF. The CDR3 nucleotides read TGCAGTGCTGGGACTAGCCGTGAGCAGTTCTTC.

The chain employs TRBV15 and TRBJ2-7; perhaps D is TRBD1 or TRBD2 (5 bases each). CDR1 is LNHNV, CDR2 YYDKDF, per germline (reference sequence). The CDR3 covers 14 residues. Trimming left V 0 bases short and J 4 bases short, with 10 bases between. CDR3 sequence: CATSRDRGPYEQYF. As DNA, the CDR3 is TGTGCCACCAGCAGAGATCGGGGACCATACGAGCAGTACTTC.

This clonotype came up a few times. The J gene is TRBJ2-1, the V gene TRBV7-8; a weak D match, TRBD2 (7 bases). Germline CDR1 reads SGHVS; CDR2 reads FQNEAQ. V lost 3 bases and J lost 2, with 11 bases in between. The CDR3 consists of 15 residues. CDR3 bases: TGTGCCAGCAGCTTTTCCGGGGGGCCCTACAATGAGCAGTTCTTC. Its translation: CASSFSGGPYNEQFF.

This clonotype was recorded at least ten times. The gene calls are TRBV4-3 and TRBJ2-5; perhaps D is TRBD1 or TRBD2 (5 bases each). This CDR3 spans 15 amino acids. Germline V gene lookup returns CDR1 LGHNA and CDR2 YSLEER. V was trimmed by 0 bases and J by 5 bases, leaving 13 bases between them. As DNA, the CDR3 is TGCGCCAGCAGCCAAGAGGGCCGGGGCGGGGAGACCCAGTACTTC. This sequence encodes CASSQEGRGGETQYF.

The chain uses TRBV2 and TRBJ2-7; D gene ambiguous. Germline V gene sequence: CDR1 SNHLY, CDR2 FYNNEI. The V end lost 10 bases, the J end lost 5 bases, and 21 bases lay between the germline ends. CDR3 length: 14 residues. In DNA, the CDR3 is TGTGCCACCCATCGAGTGCTCCTATCGAACGAGCAGTACGTC. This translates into CATHRVLLSNEQYV.

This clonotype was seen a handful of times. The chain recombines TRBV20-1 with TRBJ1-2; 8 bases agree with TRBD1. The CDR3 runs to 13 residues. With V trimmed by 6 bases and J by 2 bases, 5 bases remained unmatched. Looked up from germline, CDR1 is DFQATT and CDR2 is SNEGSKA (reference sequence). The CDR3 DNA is TGCAGTGCAGGACAGGGAGGAAACTATGGCTACACCTTC. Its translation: CSAGQGGNYGYTF.

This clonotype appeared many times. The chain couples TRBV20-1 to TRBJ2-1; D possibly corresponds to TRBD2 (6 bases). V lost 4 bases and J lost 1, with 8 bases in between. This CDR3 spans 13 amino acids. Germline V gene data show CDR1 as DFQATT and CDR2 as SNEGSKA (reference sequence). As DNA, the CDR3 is TGCAGTGCTAAGGCGGGGTCCTACAATGAGCAGTTCTTC. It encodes CSAKAGSYNEQFF.

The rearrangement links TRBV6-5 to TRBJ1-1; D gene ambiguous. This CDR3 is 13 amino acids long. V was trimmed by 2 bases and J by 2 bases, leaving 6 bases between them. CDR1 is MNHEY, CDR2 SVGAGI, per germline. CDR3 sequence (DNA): TGTGCCAGCAGTTACGTGTTTAACACTGAAGCTTTCTTT. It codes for CASSYVFNTEAFF.

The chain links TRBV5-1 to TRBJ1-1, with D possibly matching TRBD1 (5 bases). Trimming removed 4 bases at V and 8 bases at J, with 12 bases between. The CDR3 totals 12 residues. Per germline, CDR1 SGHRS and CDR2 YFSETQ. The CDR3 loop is CASSEDWGEAFF. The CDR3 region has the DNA TGCGCCAGCAGCGAGGACTGGGGGGAAGCTTTCTTT.

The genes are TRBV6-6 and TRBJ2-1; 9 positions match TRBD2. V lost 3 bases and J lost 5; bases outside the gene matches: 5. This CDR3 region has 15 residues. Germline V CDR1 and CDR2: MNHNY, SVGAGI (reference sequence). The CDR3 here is CASSYGLAGNNEQFF. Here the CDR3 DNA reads TGTGCCAGCAGTTATGGCCTAGCGGGGAACAATGAGCAGTTCTTC.

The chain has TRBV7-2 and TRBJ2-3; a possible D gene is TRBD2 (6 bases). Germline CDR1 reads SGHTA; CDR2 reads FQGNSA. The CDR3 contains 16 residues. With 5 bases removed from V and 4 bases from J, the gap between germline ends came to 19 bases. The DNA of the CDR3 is TGTGCCAGCAGCCCGGGTACTAGCAGGTCCGCAGATACGCAGTATTTT. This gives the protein CASSPGTSRSADTQYF.

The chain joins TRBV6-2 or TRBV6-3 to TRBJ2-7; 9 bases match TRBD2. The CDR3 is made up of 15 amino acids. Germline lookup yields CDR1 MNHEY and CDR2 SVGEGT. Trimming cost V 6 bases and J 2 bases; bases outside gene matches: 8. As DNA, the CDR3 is TGTGCCAGCAGGGTAGCGGGGGCCCCGACCTACGAGCAGTACTTC. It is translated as CASRVAGAPTYEQYF.

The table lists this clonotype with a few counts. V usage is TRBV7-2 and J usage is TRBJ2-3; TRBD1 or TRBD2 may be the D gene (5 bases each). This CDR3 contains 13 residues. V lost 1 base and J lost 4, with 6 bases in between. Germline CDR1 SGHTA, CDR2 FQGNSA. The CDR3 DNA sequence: TGTGCCAGCAGCTTAGTGGGGGCAGATACGCAGTATTTT. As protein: CASSLVGADTQYF.

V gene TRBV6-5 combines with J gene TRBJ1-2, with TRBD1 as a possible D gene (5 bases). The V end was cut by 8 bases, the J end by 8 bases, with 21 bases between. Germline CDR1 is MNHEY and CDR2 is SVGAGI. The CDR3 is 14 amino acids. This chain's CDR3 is CASSKGRTLGGYTF. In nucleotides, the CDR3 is TGTGCCAGCTCGAAGGGGAGGACACTAGGAGGCTACACCTTC.

The CDR3 bases are TGTGCCAGCAGCTTCAATGAGGGCAGGACTGAAGCTTTCTTT. Its protein is CASSFNEGRTEAFF. The J gene is TRBJ1-1, the V gene TRBV7-8; D not certain. CDR3 length: 14 residues. The V end lost 3 bases, the J end lost 5 bases, and 13 bases lay between the germline ends. The germline V gene has CDR1 SGHVS and CDR2 FQNEAQ.

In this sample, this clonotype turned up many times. CDR3 nucleotides: TGTGCCAGCAGCTTAGACGGGGGGGGCACAGATACGCAGTATTTT. Translated, it gives CASSLDGGGTDTQYF. The J gene is TRBJ2-3, the V gene TRBV7-3, with 8 positions matching TRBD2. Trimming at V came to 2 bases and at J to 1 base, leaving 2 bases not matched to a gene. The germline V gene has CDR1 SGHTA and CDR2 FQGTGA. The CDR3 contains 15 residues.

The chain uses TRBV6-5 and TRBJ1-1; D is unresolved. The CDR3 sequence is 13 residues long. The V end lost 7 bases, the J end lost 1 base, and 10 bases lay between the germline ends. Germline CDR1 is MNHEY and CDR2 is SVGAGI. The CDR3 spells CASKPPENTEAFF. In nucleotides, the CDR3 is TGTGCCAGCAAGCCCCCAGAGAACACTGAAGCTTTCTTT.

The CDR3 DNA reads as TGTGCCAGCAGCTTTGGACAGAGGTACGAGCAGTACTTC. Protein: CASSFGQRYEQYF. This chain links TRBV7-2 with TRBJ2-7, with D tentatively TRBD1 (6 bases). Germline loops: CDR1 SGHTA, CDR2 FQGNSA. The CDR3 runs 13 residues. V was clipped by 3 bases and J by 4 bases, with 10 bases between them.

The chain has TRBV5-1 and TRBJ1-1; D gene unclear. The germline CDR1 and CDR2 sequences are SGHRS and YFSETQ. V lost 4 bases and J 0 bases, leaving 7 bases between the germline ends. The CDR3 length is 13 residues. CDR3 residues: CASSNGLNTEAFF. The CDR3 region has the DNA TGCGCCAGCAGCAACGGGTTGAACACTGAAGCTTTCTTT.

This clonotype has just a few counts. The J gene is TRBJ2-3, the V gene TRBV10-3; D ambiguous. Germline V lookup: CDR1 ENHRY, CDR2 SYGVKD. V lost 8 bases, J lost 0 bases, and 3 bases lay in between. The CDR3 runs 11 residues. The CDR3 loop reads CAIGSTDTQYF. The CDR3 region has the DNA TGTGCCATCGGTAGCACAGATACGCAGTATTTT.